This TCR beta chain was found in a study of naive and memory T cell subsets. This clonotype was seen a few times. The ends were cut back, 1 base at V and 6 bases at J, with 11 bases in the middle. This CDR3 spans 14 amino acids. CDR1 is SGHVS, CDR2 FQNEAQ, per germline. Both TRBC1 and TRBC2 were covered by a beta constant-region primer of two equimolar oligonucleotides. One entry per CDR3 protein, called by TCRdb with MiXCR from the UMI-ligation and nested PCR reads. The data contain 100,000 or so distinct CDR3 sequences, around 6.5% of them seen just once; the ten biggest clones take up 1.6%. The clonotype originates from a human donor in good health. The V gene is TRBV7-8, the J gene TRBJ2-3; TRBD2 might be the D (5 bases). The sequenced sample consisted of central memory CD4+ T cells from blood. The CDR3 nucleotides read TGTGCCAGCAGCTTAGGTGGGAGAGCGGATACGCAGTATTTT. Protein product: CASSLGGRADTQYF.